A single sample gave rise to the 6 T cell receptor beta chains below, sequenced in a study of blood T cell repertoires in COVID-19 (dated by TCRdb to the early 2020s). Library construction relied on the immunoSEQ multiplex PCR assay. TCRdb carries this immuneACCESS record with in-frame sequences only. Its versions omit some clonotypes, under half of them owing to an unresolved V gene in the studies checked, with the rest unexplained. Recorded for this sample are roughly 200,000 clones; 85% to 90% of them occurred a single time. Of the sample, under 30% falls within the top ten clones. Sequences were obtained from PBMCs or T cells enriched from blood (not recorded which). Receptors were obtained from a woman aged 40 to 55 in a cohort exposed to, infected with or recovered from COVID-19 (not recorded which).

The chain links TRBV28 to TRBJ1-1; 10 bases align to TRBD1. V was clipped by 4 bases and J by 4 bases; unmatched bases: 6. CDR3 size: 15 residues. In germline, CDR1 is MDHEN, CDR2 SYDVKM. CDR3 nucleotide sequence: TGTGCCAGCAGTTACGACAGGGGGCTGGGCACTGAAGCTTTCTTT. It yields the protein CASSYDRGLGTEAFF.

The rearrangement links TRBV24-1 to TRBJ2-1; D not certain. V gave up 9 bases and J gave up 7 bases, with 12 bases separating them. Germline lookup yields CDR1 KGHDR and CDR2 SFDVKD. The length of the CDR3 is 12 residues. The CDR3 DNA follows: TGTGCCACCGCCGGATTGCGGAATGAGCAGTTCTTC. Translating it yields CATAGLRNEQFF.

This chain connects TRBV11-2 to TRBJ2-1, with 10 positions matching TRBD2. The CDR3 spans 13 residues. In germline, CDR1 is SGHAT, CDR2 FQNNGV. The junction had 6 bases not matched to a gene; V was cut back by 8 bases and J by 8 bases. The CDR3 region is CASAIAGGDEQFF. CDR3 sequence (DNA): TGTGCCAGCGCAATAGCGGGGGGCGATGAGCAGTTCTTC.

Here the CDR3 reads CASSFSPTANTEAFF. CDR3 DNA sequence: TGTGCCAGCAGTTTCTCTCCGACAGCGAACACTGAAGCTTTCTTT. The chain carries TRBV27 and TRBJ1-1; possible D gene TRBD1, 5 bases. The V end lost 3 bases, the J end lost 1 base, and 12 bases lay between the germline ends. Per the germline V gene, CDR1 is MNHEY and CDR2 is SMNVEV (reference sequence). This CDR3 region has 15 residues.

This clone was picked up one time. The chain combines TRBV5-6 with TRBJ1-4; TRBD1 aligns across 10 bases. V gave up 4 bases and J gave up 10 bases; unmatched junction bases: 10. CDR3 length equals 15 residues. CDR1 is SGHDT, CDR2 YYEEEE, per germline. CDR3 DNA sequence: TGTGCCAGCAGCAGAGAGGGGACAGGGGAAAGAAAACTGTTTTTT. Protein sequence: CASSREGTGERKLFF.

This chain connects TRBV10-2 to TRBJ2-7; 7 bases align to TRBD2. In germline, CDR1 is WSHSY, CDR2 SAAADI. V lost 4 bases and J lost 0; bases outside the gene matches: 3. The CDR3 is 14 residues long. The chain's CDR3 is CASSGGGSSYEQYF. In nucleotides, the CDR3 is TGCGCCAGCAGTGGGGGCGGGAGCTCCTACGAGCAGTACTTC.